Each of the 28 T cell receptor beta chains below was sequenced from the same sample in a study of tumor-infiltrating lymphocytes in primary liver carcinoma. Constant-region priming of about 520 ng total RNA yielded TCR beta cDNA. Nested multiplex PCR, run for three rounds with slightly modified ARM-PCR, yielded TCR beta libraries. The study ran its first two PCR rounds for roughly 11 cycles each, using TRBV1-TRBV30 forward primers and a C-beta reverse primer. MiXCR, applied by TCRdb to the multiplex PCR reads, yields one record per CDR3 protein. The sample records 70,000 to 85,000 distinct CDR3 sequences, over 55% being singletons. RNA and DNA were co-extracted from approximately 20-30 mg of unsorted bulk tissue. Sequencing used liver tumor tissue from sampling region 4. Indicated subset: tumor region T4, right-lateral pole. The receptors originated from a woman aged 55-70 years with primary liver carcinoma and hepatitis B virus infection.

This chain connects TRBV29-1 to TRBJ2-1; 7 bases align to TRBD2. V trimming: 8 bases; J trimming: 12 bases; junction bases outside the gene matches: 22. CDR1 and CDR2 from the germline V gene are SQVTM and ANQGSEA. The CDR3 extends over 15 amino acids. The CDR3 sequence is CSLGGSSGTYSGQFF. The CDR3 DNA is TGCAGCCTTGGGGGGTCTAGCGGAACGTACAGTGGGCAGTTCTTC.

Regarding this clonotype: Its ends do not fully match the called genes, so a read error is possible. The chain is built from TRBV11-2 and TRBJ2-2, with no clear D. Germline CDR1 SGHAT, CDR2 FQNNGV. The CDR3 covers 15 residues. CDR3: CDSSLPQGPTGELFF. The CDR3 DNA is TGTGACAGCAGCCTTCCCCAAGGACCGACCGGGGAGCTGTTTTTT.

As regards this clonotype: An end of the junction does not agree with germline; a read error may underlie this. V and J are TRBV25-1 and TRBJ2-2, with 11 bases identical to TRBD1. CDR1 and CDR2 (germline): MGHDK, SYGVNS. This CDR3 has 18 amino acids. The CDR3 DNA sequence: TGTGTCAGCAGAGAAACTTGGACAGGGGGCGAGCACACCGGGGATCTGTTTTTT. Protein: CVSRETWTGGEHTGDLFF.

This clonotype was detected many times. The V gene is TRBV18, the J gene TRBJ2-3, with 7 bases identical to TRBD2. Germline CDR1 KGHSH, CDR2 LQKENI. V shed 6 bases, J shed 3 bases, and the junction held 3 bases outside the gene matches. CDR3 length: 13 amino acids. The CDR3 region has the DNA TGTGCCAGCTCCCGCGGGAGTACAGATACGCAGTATTTT. It codes for CASSRGSTDTQYF.

The chain combines TRBV7-3 with TRBJ2-1; a possible D gene is TRBD2 (5 bases). The CDR3 loop spans 17 amino acids. Trimming took off 8 bases at V and 3 bases at J, with 23 bases between the two ends. CDR1 SGHTA and CDR2 FQGTGA come from the germline V gene. CDR3 region: CASVILRGTEVYNEQFF. The CDR3 DNA follows: TGTGCCAGCGTAATATTGCGCGGAACGGAGGTCTACAATGAGCAGTTCTTC.

Points on this clonotype: A much larger clonotype is one base distant, so this may be a read error. This CDR3 fails to terminate in the conserved phenylalanine or tryptophan, so it likely reflects a read error. The DNA is omitted, as the CDR3 cannot be located on it reliably, and the CDR3 follows TCRdb's listing. J is TRBJ2-7 and V is TRBV21-1; the tabulated D call, TRBD1, remains unverified against the DNA. TRBV21-1 is a recognized pseudogene. The CDR3 length equals 11 residues, ends included. This CDR3 reads CASRSGGEQYI.

Comment on this clonotype: At one of its ends the junction is not consistent with the germline gene, which may arise from a read error. CDR3 coding DNA: TGCAGCGCGGGGACAGCTCAAGAGACCCTGTACTTC. It codes for CSAGTAQETLYF. The rearrangement joins TRBV29-1 to TRBJ2-5; 7 nucleotides agree with TRBD1. The CDR3 is 12 amino acids. Per germline, CDR1 SQVTM and CDR2 ANQGSEA.

For this clonotype: The conserved closing phenylalanine or tryptophan is absent in this CDR3, likely reflecting a read error. The chain uses TRBV4-2 and TRBJ2-1, with 9 bases matching TRBD2. V was clipped by 5 bases and J by 11 bases; unmatched bases: 16. Germline lookup yields CDR1 LGHNA and CDR2 YNFKEQ. This CDR3 has 16 residues. The CDR3 DNA is TGTGCCAGCAGCACGAGGGAAAGCGGGAGGAAAAGTAAGCAGTTCCTC. It translates to CASSTRESGRKSKQFL.

This clonotype was recorded only once. The chain couples TRBV11-2 to TRBJ2-5, with D perhaps matching TRBD1 (6 bases). V dropped 9 bases and J dropped 5 bases, with 16 bases sitting between them. Germline V lookup: CDR1 SGHAT, CDR2 FQNNGV. The CDR3 spans 13 residues. This CDR3 is CASSIQGWETQYF. CDR3 nucleotide sequence: TGTGCCAGTAGTATCCAGGGGTGGGAGACCCAGTACTTC.

This clonotype was counted at least ten times. The chain couples TRBV5-6 to TRBJ2-1; 8 bases are shared with TRBD2. The length of the CDR3 is 15 residues. The ends lost 4 bases at V and 6 bases at J; junction bases unmatched: 9. CDR1 and CDR2 (germline): SGHDT, YYEEEE. CDR3 protein: CASSRGVTSGNEQFF. Written as DNA, the CDR3 is TGTGCCAGCAGCAGGGGGGTAACTAGCGGCAATGAGCAGTTCTTC.

About this clonotype itself: At one boundary the junction diverges from the germline segment, which might be a read error. The chain couples TRBV11-1 to TRBJ2-3; D uncertain. The CDR3 has 14 residues. The germline CDR1 and CDR2 sequences are SGHAT and FQDESV (reference sequence). Here the CDR3 DNA reads TGTGCCAGCAGCTTTAGGCAACGTGCAGGAGAGTCTCAGTTT. This translates into CASSFRQRAGESQF.

Notes on this clonotype: This may be a read error, as it is one base from a much larger clone. The rearrangement joins TRBV5-1 to TRBJ1-4; unclear D gene. Germline V gene data show CDR1 as SGHRS and CDR2 as YFSETQ. This CDR3 contains 14 residues. The DNA for the CDR3 is TGCGCCAGCAGCTTAGAGCCGGCTAATGGAAAACTGTTTTTT. Encoded protein: CASSLEPANGKLFF. Variable domain in full (rest from reference TRBV5-1 and TRBJ1-4): KAGVTQTPRYLIKTRGQQVTLSCSPISGHRSVSWYQQTPGQGLQFLFEYFSETQRNKGNFPGRFSGRQFSNSRSEMNVSTLELGDSALYLCASSLEPANGKLFFGSGTQLSVL.

The chain carries TRBV29-1 and TRBJ1-3, with D possibly matching TRBD1 (6 bases). The CDR3 runs to 12 residues. Germline V CDR1 and CDR2: SQVTM, ANQGSEA. In DNA, the CDR3 is TGCGGCCACACCTCTGAGGGGGACACCATATATTTT. It codes for CGHTSEGDTIYF.

This clonotype was picked up many times. J is TRBJ1-3 and V is TRBV7-9; D not resolved. The CDR3 extends over 15 amino acids. The ends were cut back, 5 bases at V and 4 bases at J, with 15 bases in the middle. Germline-derived CDR1 and CDR2 are SEHNR and FQNEAQ (reference sequence). As DNA, the CDR3 is TGTGCCAGCAGCCAAGACCGGGTCCGAGGAAACACCATATATTTT. This codes for CASSQDRVRGNTIYF.

Remarks on this clonotype: Here the CDR3 omits its conserved ending phenylalanine or tryptophan, so a read error is the likely source. The chain employs TRBV28 and TRBJ1-2, with D tentatively TRBD1 (6 bases). Germline CDR1 is MDHEN and CDR2 is SYDVKM. V lost 5 bases and J lost 3, with 19 bases in between. This CDR3 is built from 16 residues. CDR3 sequence reads: CASSTVGGGQDYGYTI. The CDR3 nucleotides are TGTGCCAGCAGTACCGTAGGAGGGGGGCAGGACTATGGCTACACCATC.

Points on this clonotype: One end of the junction fails to match germline, which may point to a read error. This chain links TRBV11-2 with TRBJ2-7; D gene ambiguous. The CDR3 covers 14 residues. The germline V gene has CDR1 SGHAT and CDR2 FQNNGV. The CDR3 DNA reads as TGTGCCATCAGCTTAGATATCGTCGTCCCCGATCTGTACTTC. It translates to CAISLDIVVPDLYF.

The gene calls are TRBV6-5 and TRBJ2-5; tentatively, D is TRBD2 (5 bases). V lost 6 bases and J lost 3, with 20 bases in between. The CDR3 covers 16 residues. The germline V gene has CDR1 MNHEY and CDR2 SVGAGI. In DNA, the CDR3 is TGTGCCAGCAGCCCCTCGGTGAGCGGAGAGGAAGAGACCCAGTACTTC. Translating gives CASSPSVSGEEETQYF.

Note on this clonotype: The junction and the germline gene differ at one end; a read error may be behind it. This sequence joins TRBV6-1 and TRBJ2-1; D tentatively reads TRBD1 or TRBD2 (5 bases each). The CDR3 sequence is 17 residues long. CDR1 and CDR2 (germline): MNHNS, SASEGT. The CDR3 sequence is CASSETLLGTSYNEQFF. The CDR3 DNA sequence: TGTGCCAGTAGTGAGACCCTTCTTGGGACCTCCTACAATGAGCAGTTCTTC.

This chain links TRBV5-6 with TRBJ1-1; D is unclear. V was trimmed by 4 bases and J by 3 bases, leaving 16 bases between them. The length of the CDR3 is 15 residues. CDR1 is SGHDT and CDR2 is YYEEEE in the germline V gene. The CDR3 sequence: CASSTTTEWHTEAFF. The CDR3 DNA reads as TGTGCCAGCAGCACGACAACGGAGTGGCACACTGAAGCTTTCTTT.

In the case of this clonotype: With a much larger clone just one base away, this may be a read error. Here the CDR3 reads CASSLDIGRGYTF. CDR3 nucleotides: TGTGCCAGCAGCTTAGATATAGGGAGAGGCTACACCTTC. V is TRBV7-9 and J is TRBJ1-2, with no clear D. V was trimmed by 1 base and J by 8 bases, leaving 11 bases between them. Germline-derived CDR1 and CDR2 are SEHNR and FQNEAQ (reference sequence). The CDR3 is made up of 13 amino acids.

In its sample, this clonotype was seen many times. The V and J genes are TRBV5-1 and TRBJ2-7; D is possibly TRBD1 (6 bases). V was cut by 0 bases and J by 2 bases, with 12 bases left in between. Germline CDR1 reads SGHRS; CDR2 reads YFSETQ. The length of the CDR3 is 15 residues. Here the CDR3 reads CASSLVAGDTYEQYF. The CDR3 nucleotides are TGCGCCAGCAGCTTGGTGGCAGGGGACACCTACGAGCAGTACTTC.

As for this clonotype: This CDR3 is missing its conserved last phenylalanine or tryptophan, likely due to a read error. J is TRBJ1-1 and V is TRBV6-1; no definite D call. This CDR3 is built from 15 residues. V lost 4 bases and J 11 bases, leaving 23 bases between the germline ends. Per the germline V gene, CDR1 is MNHNS and CDR2 is SASEGT. CDR3: CASSAPGGLRYGAFS. In DNA, the CDR3 is TGTGCCAGCAGTGCCCCCGGAGGACTCCGCTATGGGGCTTTCTCT.

On this clonotype itself: At one end, the junction sequence differs from germline, possibly due to a read error. V and J are TRBV11-3 and TRBJ2-1; 9 bases map to TRBD2. The germline V gene has CDR1 SGHNT and CDR2 YENEEA. The CDR3 extends over 18 amino acids. In nucleotides, the CDR3 is TGTGCTAGCAGCTTAGGTCAAGGCGGGAGGGCAGGCTACAGTGAGCTGTTCTTC. It translates to CASSLGQGGRAGYSELFF.

The chain has TRBV11-2 and TRBJ2-1, with 10 bases aligning to TRBD2. The germline CDR1 and CDR2 sequences are SGHAT and FQNNGV. J lost 4 bases, V lost 9 bases, and 9 bases had no gene match. The CDR3 sequence is 15 residues long. DNA for the CDR3: TGTGCCAGACAGCGACTAGCGGGTTTATACAATGAGCAGTTCTTC. Amino acids: CARQRLAGLYNEQFF.

In this sample, this clonotype turned up once. An end of the junction differs from the germline gene, which may be a read error. The chain joins TRBV4-2 to TRBJ2-3; D call uncertain. The CDR3 has 14 residues. Germline CDR1 is LGHNA and CDR2 is YNFKEQ. The CDR3: CVSSPIMGIDTQYF. DNA of the CDR3: TGTGTCAGCAGCCCCATCATGGGCATAGATACGCAGTATTTT.

This sequence joins TRBV6-1 and TRBJ2-3; D ambiguous. The CDR3 totals 13 residues. CDR1 and CDR2 (germline): MNHNS, SASEGT. CDR3 bases: TGTGGTAGCAGTTACTATAGCACAGATACGCAGTATTTT. Its translation is CGSSYYSTDTQYF.

The gene calls are TRBV4-1 and TRBJ2-5; D not resolved. The ends were cut back, 5 bases at V and 5 bases at J, with 18 bases in the middle. This CDR3 spans 15 amino acids. The germline CDR1 and CDR2 sequences are MGHRA and YSYEKL. The CDR3 DNA reads TGCGCCAGCAGCAACAAAGGACGCCGACATGAGACCCAGTACTTC. This codes for CASSNKGRRHETQYF.

A note on this clonotype: This may arise from a read error, as a much more abundant clone is one base away. The chain has TRBV7-9 and TRBJ1-5; no firm D call. The V end lost 4 bases, the J end lost 0 bases, and 10 bases lay between the germline ends. Germline V CDR1 and CDR2: SEHNR, FQNEAQ (reference sequence). This CDR3 is 15 amino acids long. The CDR3 bases are TGTGCCAGCAGCTCCCCGGGCTATAGCAATCAGCCCCAGCATTTT. Translation: CASSSPGYSNQPQHF. Filled out from reference TRBV7-9 and TRBJ1-5, the complete variable domain reads DTGVSQNPRHKITKRGQNVTFRCDPISEHNRLYWYRQTLGQGPEFLTYFQNEAQLEKSRLLSDRFSAERPKGSFSTLEIQRTEQGDSAMYLCASSSPGYSNQPQHFGDGTRLSIL.